These 20 T cell receptor beta chains originate from one sample sequenced in a study of T cells after yellow fever vaccination. TCRdb used MiXCR to reprocess the 5' RACE reads, holding one entry per CDR3 protein. The profile shows roughly 340,000 distinct CDR3 sequences, 3% to 4.5% of them singletons. This specimen was PBMCs, taken 5 days after the yellow fever booster vaccination. These receptors came from a man younger than 35 who received the YFV17D yellow fever vaccine.

The V and J genes are TRBV9 and TRBJ1-4; unclear D gene. Per the germline V gene, CDR1 is SGDLS and CDR2 is YYNGEE. Between the trimmed V and J ends, which lost 8 bases and 0 bases, there was a span of 11 bases. This CDR3 contains 14 residues. CDR3 nucleotides: TGTGCCAGTACCCCGAGCCCAACTAATGAAAAACTGTTTTTT. Translation: CASTPSPTNEKLFF.

The chain uses TRBV5-6 and TRBJ2-3, with 12 bases that match TRBD2. The CDR3 length is 16 residues. Germline values: CDR1 SGHDT, CDR2 YYEEEE. J lost 9 bases, V lost 0 bases, and 8 bases had no gene match. Here the CDR3 DNA reads TGTGCCAGCAGCTTGGGTCTAGCGGGGGGGCCGGGGACGCAGTATTTT. Translating gives CASSLGLAGGPGTQYF. The variable domain in full, completed from reference TRBV5-6 and TRBJ2-3, reads DAGVTQSPTHLIKTRGQQVTLRCSPKSGHDTVSWYQQALGQGPQFIFQYYEEEERQRGNFPDRFSGHQFPNYSSELNVNALLLGDSALYLCASSLGLAGGPGTQYFGPGTRLTVL.

The chain carries TRBV2 and TRBJ1-3; the D is unclear. Germline-derived CDR1 and CDR2 are SNHLY and FYNNEI. V lost 6 bases, J lost 0 bases, and 9 bases lay in between. This CDR3 contains 14 residues. The chain's CDR3 is CASSAETSGNTIYF. The CDR3 region has the DNA TGTGCCAGCAGCGCTGAGACCTCTGGAAACACCATATATTTT.

V gene TRBV19 combines with J gene TRBJ1-2; D may be TRBD1 (6 bases). Trimming removed 4 bases from V and 5 bases from J, with 11 bases in between. The CDR3 is 13 residues long. Germline V gene data show CDR1 as LNHDA and CDR2 as SQIVND (reference sequence). CDR3 sequence: CASSTDSGYGYTF. In nucleotides, the CDR3 is TGTGCCAGTAGTACGGACAGCGGATATGGCTACACCTTC.

The rearrangement joins TRBV7-8 to TRBJ2-3; D ambiguous. With 7 bases removed from V and 6 bases from J, the gap between germline ends came to 11 bases. There are 12 residues in the CDR3. From germline, CDR1 is SGHVS and CDR2 FQNEAQ. The CDR3 DNA reads TGTGCCAGCACCGCTAACCGCGATACGCAGTATTTT. Encoded protein: CASTANRDTQYF.

In its sample, this clonotype was seen a few times. The chain carries TRBV5-1 and TRBJ1-6; D is perhaps TRBD1 (6 bases). Per germline, CDR1 SGHRS and CDR2 YFSETQ. CDR3 size: 15 residues. Trimming removed 0 bases at V and 7 bases at J, with 11 bases between. The CDR3 bases are TGCGCCAGCAGCTTGGAGCAGGGGCTGAATTCACCCCTCCACTTT. It is translated as CASSLEQGLNSPLHF. Full variable domain (remainder filled in from reference TRBV5-1 and TRBJ1-6): KAGVTQTPRYLIKTRGQQVTLSCSPISGHRSVSWYQQTPGQGLQFLFEYFSETQRNKGNFPGRFSGRQFSNSRSEMNVSTLELGDSALYLCASSLEQGLNSPLHFGNGTRLTVT.

This clonotype was seen at least ten times. An end of the junction differs from the germline gene, which may be a read error. The chain has TRBV5-5 and TRBJ1-1; a weak D match, TRBD1 (5 bases). CDR3 length: 13 amino acids. The germline gives CDR1 SGHKS, CDR2 YYEKEE (reference sequence). The CDR3 reads CASSWGGDTEAFF. CDR3 nucleotides: TGTGCCAGTAGCTGGGGGGGAGACACTGAAGCTTTCTTT.

A single count supports this clonotype. This chain connects TRBV12-3 or TRBV12-4 to TRBJ2-2; 7 nucleotides line up with TRBD1. V gave up 4 bases and J gave up 2 bases; unmatched junction bases: 4. This CDR3 contains 15 residues. CDR3 bases: TGTGCCAGCAGTTGGACAGGTGGAAACACCGGGGAGCTGTTTTTT. Its translation is CASSWTGGNTGELFF.

This clonotype was recorded many times. The chain's CDR3 is CASSPSRSTDTQYF. CDR3 nucleotide sequence: TGTGCCAGCTCACCGAGCCGGAGCACAGATACGCAGTATTTT. The V and J genes are TRBV18 and TRBJ2-3; the D is unclear. The CDR3 has 14 residues. Between the trimmed V and J ends, which lost 3 bases and 0 bases, there was a span of 7 bases. Germline lookup yields CDR1 KGHSH and CDR2 LQKENI.

This clonotype appeared many times. J is TRBJ2-1 and V is TRBV11-2; 9 bases align to TRBD1. CDR3 length: 13 residues. The V and J ends lost 5 bases and 6 bases, in that order; junction bases with no gene match: 2. Germline V lookup: CDR1 SGHAT, CDR2 FQNNGV. The CDR3 spells CASSPTGGNEQFF. Here the CDR3 DNA reads TGTGCCAGCAGCCCGACAGGGGGCAATGAGCAGTTCTTC.

This clonotype has only a few counts. The CDR3, as DNA: TGTGCCAGCAGTTCTCCACGGCCCCAGCATTTT. Translating it yields CASSSPRPQHF. The chain employs TRBV27 and TRBJ1-5; D unclear. V lost 4 bases and J 9 bases, leaving 7 bases between the germline ends. The CDR3 has 11 amino acids. Germline loops: CDR1 MNHEY, CDR2 SMNVEV (reference sequence).

This clonotype occurred a few times. For the CDR3, the DNA is TGCGCCAGCAGCGCTGTCATGAACACTGAAGCTTTCTTT. Translating gives CASSAVMNTEAFF. The rearrangement joins TRBV5-1 to TRBJ1-1; D uncertain. The CDR3 is 13 amino acids. V gave up 4 bases and J gave up 0 bases, with 7 bases separating them. Looked up from germline, CDR1 is SGHRS and CDR2 is YFSETQ.

Ten or more counts support this clonotype. This chain connects TRBV23-1 to TRBJ2-2; D is ambiguous. TRBV23-1 is recorded as an ORF, its role being uncertain. CDR3 length equals 14 residues. The germline V and J ends were trimmed by 4 bases and 2 bases, with 8 bases remaining between them. The CDR3 DNA reads TGCGCCAGCAGTCCGCCTTCAAACACCGGGGAGCTGTTTTTT. Translating gives CASSPPSNTGELFF.

This clonotype was observed many times. The gene calls are TRBV5-1 and TRBJ2-3; 7 bases line up with TRBD1. The germline V gene encodes CDR1 SGHRS and CDR2 YFSETQ. The CDR3 length is 14 residues. The V and J ends lost 5 bases and 2 bases, in that order; junction bases with no gene match: 5. CDR3 residues: CASSSQGSTDTQYF. In DNA, the CDR3 is TGCGCCAGCAGTTCACAGGGGTCCACAGATACGCAGTATTTT.

As regards this clonotype: This may be a read error, as it is one base from a much larger clone. This chain links TRBV4-1 with TRBJ2-3, with D maybe TRBD1 (6 bases). Germline-derived CDR1 and CDR2 are MGHRA and YSYEKL. The CDR3 spans 15 residues. Here the CDR3 DNA reads TGCGCCCGCAGACTGGAACAGGGTAGCACAGATACGCAGTATTTT. It yields the protein CARRLEQGSTDTQYF.

This chain joins TRBV20-1 and TRBJ2-3, with D possibly matching TRBD1 (6 bases). V lost 2 bases and J 0 bases, leaving 12 bases between the germline ends. Germline values: CDR1 DFQATT, CDR2 SNEGSKA (reference sequence). The CDR3 runs to 15 residues. The CDR3 bases are TGCAGTGCTAGACGGGACACCAGTAGCACAGATACGCAGTATTTT. This gives the protein CSARRDTSSTDTQYF.

The CDR3 DNA is TGTGCCAGCATCAAGAACACTGAAGCTTTCTTT. It codes for CASIKNTEAFF. V usage is TRBV5-5 and J usage is TRBJ1-1; no reliable D call. Germline V gene lookup returns CDR1 SGHKS and CDR2 YYEKEE (reference sequence). The CDR3 consists of 11 residues. V shed 6 bases and J shed 1 base, with 4 bases lying between them.

This clonotype was seen a handful of times. The CDR3 nucleotides read TGTGCCAGCAGGCAGGGGTCAACTAATGAAAAACTGTTTTTT. It codes for CASRQGSTNEKLFF. J is TRBJ1-4 and V is TRBV12-3 or TRBV12-4; a weak D match, TRBD1 (6 bases). There are 14 residues in the CDR3. The V end was cut by 6 bases, the J end by 0 bases, with 8 bases between.

Only a few counts were recorded for this clonotype. The V and J genes are TRBV20-1 and TRBJ1-2; maybe TRBD1 (6 bases). CDR3 length: 12 residues. V shed 7 bases and J shed 7 bases, with 16 bases lying between them. Germline CDR1 and CDR2: DFQATT and SNEGSKA (reference sequence). The CDR3 is CSDQGREGGYTF. CDR3 nucleotide sequence: TGCAGTGACCAGGGGCGGGAGGGTGGCTACACCTTC.

This clonotype appeared a few times. The chain recombines TRBV3-1 with TRBJ2-4; D possibly corresponds to TRBD1 (6 bases). Germline assignment: CDR1 LGHDT and CDR2 YNNKEL (reference sequence). The CDR3 is made up of 16 amino acids. V dropped 3 bases and J dropped 2 bases, with 14 bases sitting between them. CDR3 DNA sequence: TGTGCCAGCAGCCATATGATCAGGGGAACCAAAAACATTCAGTACTTC. Translated, it gives CASSHMIRGTKNIQYF.